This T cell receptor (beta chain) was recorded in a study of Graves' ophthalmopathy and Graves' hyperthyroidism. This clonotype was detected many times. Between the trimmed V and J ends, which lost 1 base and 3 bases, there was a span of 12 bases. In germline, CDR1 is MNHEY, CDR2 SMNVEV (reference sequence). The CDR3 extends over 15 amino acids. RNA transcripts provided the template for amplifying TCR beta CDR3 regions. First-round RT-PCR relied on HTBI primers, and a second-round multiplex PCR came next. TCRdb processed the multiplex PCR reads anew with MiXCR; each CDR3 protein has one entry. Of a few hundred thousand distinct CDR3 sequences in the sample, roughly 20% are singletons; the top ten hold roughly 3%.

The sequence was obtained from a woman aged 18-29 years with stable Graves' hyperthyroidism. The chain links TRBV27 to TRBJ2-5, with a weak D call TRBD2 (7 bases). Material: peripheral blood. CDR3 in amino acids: CASSLLSGGEETQYF. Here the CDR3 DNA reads TGTGCCAGCAGTTTATTGTCGGGGGGCGAAGAGACCCAGTACTTC.